The entry that follows covers one T cell receptor (beta chain) sequence. Its target is not known. This sample stems from a study of blood T cells in healthy people across ages. Whole-study findings and limits: More naive CD4+ cells and higher diversity marked long-lived donors relative to aged donors. Diversity estimates from one million T cells were considered underestimates.

Primers used in a second PCR of about 6 to 11 cycles were a sample-barcoded 5' primer and a J-beta primer mix. Tags on each cDNA molecule came from a template-switch adaptor with 12 random nucleotides. In TCRdb, the 5' RACE reads were re-called with MiXCR into one record per CDR3 protein. The sample consists of about 830,000 distinct CDR3 sequences, 55% to 65% of them appearing once. Per the germline V gene, CDR1 is SGHTA and CDR2 is FQGTGA. V trimming: 5 bases; J trimming: 1 base; junction bases outside the gene matches: 7. The length of the CDR3 is 16 residues. The source material was blood. The gene calls are TRBV7-3 and TRBJ2-2; 7 bases agree with TRBD1. This sequence was found in a man younger than 40 in good health. The CDR3 nucleotides are TGTGCCAGCAGCATGACAGGGTCCGGGAACACCGGGGAGCTGTTTTTT. Residues: CASSMTGSGNTGELFF.